These T cell receptor beta chains were read from a single sample in a study of blood T cells in healthy people across ages. TCRdb passed the 5' RACE reads through MiXCR, listing each CDR3 protein once. Of approximately 780,000 distinct CDR3 sequences detected, 20% to 30% appear once; the ten largest clones hold 2.5% to 3.5%. These data were likewise used in another study, on T cells of mothers and their children.

Sequencing was performed on blood. The origin of the receptors is a boy aged 5 to 17 in good health. CDR3s include the opening cysteine and the closing phenylalanine or tryptophan. Fields, in order: D gene, clone size, J gene, V gene, CDR3 protein, CDR3 DNA. D genes are given only for firm matches. Not every row has a clone size; where given, it reads once, few, many or a size class.

>TRBD2|.|TRBJ2-7|TRBV12-3/TRBV12-4
CASSLGLAGGKYEQYF
TGTGCCAGCAGTTTAGGACTAGCGGGGGGAAAATACGAGCAGTACTTC
>TRBD1|.|TRBJ2-2|TRBV3-1
CASSQGSGTGSSGELFF
TGTGCCAGCAGCCAAGGGTCCGGGACAGGGTCGTCCGGGGAGCTGTTTTTT
>.|.|TRBJ1-1|TRBV13
CASSLGWPGQSMNTEAFF
TGTGCCAGCAGCTTAGGCTGGCCCGGACAGTCCATGAACACTGAAGCTTTCTTT
>TRBD1|few|TRBJ1-4|TRBV20-1
CSAREQGAREKLFF
TGCAGTGCTAGGGAACAGGGGGCAAGGGAAAAACTGTTTTTT
>.|few|TRBJ1-5|TRBV3-1
CASSQGAGGEQPQHF
TGTGCCAGCAGCCAAGGCGCAGGTGGGGAACAGCCCCAGCATTTT
>TRBD1|few|TRBJ2-7|TRBV5-1
CASKGTGSYEQYF
TGCGCCAGCAAGGGGACAGGCTCCTACGAGCAGTACTTC
>TRBD1|few|TRBJ1-1|TRBV7-9
CASNPARGTGGTEAFF
TGTGCCAGCAACCCTGCCCGGGGGACAGGGGGCACTGAAGCTTTCTTT
>.|.|TRBJ2-3|TRBV2
CASSAGYGTDTQYF
TGTGCCAGCAGTGCAGGGTACGGCACAGATACGCAGTATTTT
>.|.|TRBJ2-2|TRBV10-3
CAIRPQGGAGNNTGELFF
TGTGCCATCAGACCTCAGGGTGGAGCGGGTAACAACACCGGGGAGCTGTTTTTT
>TRBD1|.|TRBJ2-1|TRBV5-1
CASSLAGTAQSSYNEQFF
TGCGCCAGCAGCTTGGCCGGGACAGCCCAAAGCTCCTACAATGAGCAGTTCTTC
>.|.|TRBJ2-7|TRBV7-8
CASSLRHIAGHGEQYF
TGTGCCAGCAGCTTAAGACATATTGCGGGGCATGGCGAGCAGTACTTC
>TRBD1|.|TRBJ2-7|TRBV20-1
CSARATGGVYEQYF
TGCAGTGCTAGGGCTACAGGGGGCGTCTACGAGCAGTACTTC
>.|.|TRBJ2-7|TRBV20-1
CSATYRRSSYEQYF
TGCAGTGCGACCTACAGGAGGAGCTCCTACGAGCAGTACTTC
>.|few|TRBJ2-6|TRBV5-1
CASSPRRGANVLTF
TGCGCCAGCAGCCCGAGGAGGGGGGCCAACGTCCTGACTTTC
>.|.|TRBJ2-5|TRBV3-1
CASSLRDSRLETQYF
TGTGCCAGCAGCCTCCGGGACTCGAGGTTGGAGACCCAGTACTTC
>.|.|TRBJ1-1|TRBV5-1
CASSPWTGGLTLDTEAFF
TGCGCCAGCAGCCCCTGGACGGGGGGACTTACCCTGGACACTGAAGCTTTCTTT
>.|.|TRBJ2-1|TRBV29-1
CSVEAGSKNEQFF
TGCAGCGTTGAGGCAGGGAGTAAGAATGAGCAGTTCTTC
>TRBD2|.|TRBJ2-1|TRBV4-2
CASSQDPPSGGAYNEQFF
TGTGCCAGCAGCCAAGATCCGCCTAGCGGGGGTGCTTACAATGAGCAGTTCTTC
>.|.|TRBJ2-1|TRBV6-5
CASSYALGTLYNEQFF
TGTGCCAGCAGTTACGCCTTGGGGACACTTTACAATGAGCAGTTCTTC
>TRBD2|.|TRBJ2-3|TRBV5-1
CASSLPGTSGATTDTQYF
TGCGCCAGCAGCTTGCCGGGGACTAGCGGGGCGACCACAGATACGCAGTATTTT
>.|few|TRBJ1-1|TRBV29-1
CSVGKGSPEAFF
TGCAGCGTTGGTAAGGGAAGCCCTGAAGCTTTCTTT
>.|.|TRBJ1-1|TRBV29-1
CSVENTGMNTEAFF
TGCAGCGTTGAAAATACAGGTATGAACACTGAAGCTTTCTTT
>.|.|TRBJ1-5|TRBV12-3/TRBV12-4
CASSLLMGQPQHF
TGCGCCAGCAGTTTGTTGATGGGTCAGCCCCAGCATTTT
>TRBD2|.|TRBJ2-3|TRBV5-1
CASSDGTSGGAPDTQYF
TGCGCCAGCAGCGATGGGACTAGCGGGGGGGCCCCAGATACGCAGTATTTT
>.|few|TRBJ2-2|TRBV9
CASSVRERGNTGELFF
TGTGCCAGCAGCGTAAGGGAACGGGGCAACACCGGGGAGCTGTTTTTT
>.|.|TRBJ2-2|TRBV6-1
CASSEWGTTGELFF
TGTGCCAGCAGTGAATGGGGGACCACCGGGGAGCTGTTTTTT
>.|few|TRBJ2-2|TRBV12-3/TRBV12-4
CASTPGKGFAGELFF
TGTGCCAGCACCCCGGGGAAGGGTTTCGCCGGGGAGCTGTTTTTT
>.|.|TRBJ1-2|TRBV12-3/TRBV12-4
CASSLARGRIYGYTF
TGTGCCAGCAGTTTAGCGAGAGGGAGGATCTATGGCTACACCTTC
>.|.|TRBJ1-2|TRBV7-2
CASSSRARAYGYTF
TGTGCCAGCAGCTCTAGGGCCAGAGCCTATGGCTACACCTTC
>.|.|TRBJ2-6|TRBV5-1
CASSLRPDVANVLTF
TGCGCCAGCAGCCTTAGGCCGGATGTCGCCAACGTCCTGACTTTC
>TRBD2|few|TRBJ2-3|TRBV7-9
CASSRRGGLGTDTQYF
TGTGCCAGCAGCCGACGGGGGGGTCTTGGCACAGATACGCAGTATTTT
>.|.|TRBJ1-2|TRBV6-2/TRBV6-3
CASSYGVRDGYTF
TGTGCCAGCAGTTACGGTGTGAGGGATGGCTACACCTTC
>TRBD1|.|TRBJ1-1|TRBV7-3
CASSSPRDRGGVSSTEAFF
TGTGCCAGCAGCTCGCCCCGGGACAGGGGAGGGGTGAGCAGCACTGAAGCTTTCTTT
>TRBD2|.|TRBJ2-1|TRBV12-5
CASGSPLAGSYNEQFF
TGTGCTAGTGGTTCCCCCCTAGCGGGCTCCTACAATGAGCAGTTCTTC
>.|.|TRBJ2-7|TRBV5-1
CASSLEMGRPSYEQYF
TGCGCCAGCAGCTTGGAGATGGGTAGACCCTCCTACGAGCAGTACTTC
>TRBD2|.|TRBJ2-5|TRBV5-1
CASSFGLAGATGETQYF
TGCGCCAGCAGCTTTGGACTAGCGGGGGCCACGGGGGAGACCCAGTACTTC
>TRBD1|few|TRBJ2-3|TRBV2
CASSDLGTGVLADTQYF
TGTGCCAGCAGTGACCTCGGGACAGGGGTTTTGGCAGATACGCAGTATTTT
>.|.|TRBJ2-7|TRBV14
CASSQEIGISSYEQYF
TGTGCCAGCAGCCAAGAGATAGGGATTAGCTCCTACGAGCAGTACTTC
>.|few|TRBJ2-5|TRBV5-1
CVSSPSIVGGGETQYF
TGCGTCAGCAGCCCCAGCATCGTTGGGGGAGGAGAGACCCAGTACTTC
>TRBD2|.|TRBJ2-7|TRBV20-1
CSARMTSIDEQYF
TGCAGTGCTAGGATGACTAGCATCGACGAGCAGTACTTC
>.|few|TRBJ2-6|TRBV20-1
CSASPQGFSGANVLTF
TGCAGTGCTAGTCCGCAGGGTTTCTCTGGGGCCAACGTCCTGACTTTC
>.|few|TRBJ2-3|TRBV11-2
CASSSFNTDTQYF
TGTGCCAGCAGCTCGTTCAACACAGATACGCAGTATTTT
>TRBD2|few|TRBJ2-6|TRBV27
CASRGLAGGPGANVLTF
TGTGCCAGCAGGGGACTAGCGGGGGGGCCTGGGGCCAACGTCCTGACTTTC
>.|.|TRBJ1-2|TRBV12-3/TRBV12-4
CASSSWGLANYGYTF
TGTGCCAGCAGTTCTTGGGGTTTAGCTAACTATGGCTACACCTTC
>TRBD1|.|TRBJ2-5|TRBV20-1
CSASNQLTGFPETQYF
TGCAGTGCTAGTAACCAACTGACAGGGTTTCCAGAGACCCAGTACTTC